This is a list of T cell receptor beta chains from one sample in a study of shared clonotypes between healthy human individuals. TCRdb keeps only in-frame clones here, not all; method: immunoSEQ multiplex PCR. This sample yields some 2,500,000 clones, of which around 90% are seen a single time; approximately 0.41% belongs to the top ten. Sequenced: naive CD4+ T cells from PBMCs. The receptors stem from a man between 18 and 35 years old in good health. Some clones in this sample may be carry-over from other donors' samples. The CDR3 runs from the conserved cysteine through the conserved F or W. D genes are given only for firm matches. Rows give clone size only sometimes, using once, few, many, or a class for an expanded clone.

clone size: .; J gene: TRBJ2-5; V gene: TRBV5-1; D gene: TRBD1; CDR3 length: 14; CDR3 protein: CASSRDSLSETQYF; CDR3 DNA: TGCGCCAGCAGCCGGGACAGCCTATCGGAGACCCAGTACTTC
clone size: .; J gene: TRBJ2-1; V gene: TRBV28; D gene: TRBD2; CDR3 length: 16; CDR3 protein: CASSSASGSSYNEQFF; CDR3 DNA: TGTGCCAGCAGTTCGGCTAGCGGGAGCTCCTACAATGAGCAGTTCTTC
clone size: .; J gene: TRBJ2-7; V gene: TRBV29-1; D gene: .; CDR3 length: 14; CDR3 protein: CSVVGVGRAYEQYF; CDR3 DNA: TGCAGCGTTGTAGGGGTAGGCAGGGCCTACGAGCAGTACTTC
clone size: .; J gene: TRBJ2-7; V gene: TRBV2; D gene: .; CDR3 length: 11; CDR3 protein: CASSGEGEQYF; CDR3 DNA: TGTGCCAGCAGTGGGGAAGGCGAGCAGTACTTC
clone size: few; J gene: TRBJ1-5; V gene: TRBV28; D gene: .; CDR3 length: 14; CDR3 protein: CASSPGQSNQPQHF; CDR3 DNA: TGTGCCAGCAGCCCCGGGCAGAGCAATCAGCCCCAGCATTTT
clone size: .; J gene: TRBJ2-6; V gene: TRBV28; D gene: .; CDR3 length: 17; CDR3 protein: CASSSPTTRSGANVLTF; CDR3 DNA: TGTGCCAGCAGTTCCCCAACGACCCGCTCTGGGGCCAACGTCCTGACTTTC
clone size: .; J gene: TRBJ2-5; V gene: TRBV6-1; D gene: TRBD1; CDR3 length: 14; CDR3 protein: CASSATGDQETQYF; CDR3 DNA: TGTGCCAGCAGTGCCACAGGGGACCAAGAGACCCAGTACTTC
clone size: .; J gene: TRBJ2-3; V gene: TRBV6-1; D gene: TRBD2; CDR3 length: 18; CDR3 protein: CASSEGLAGGPSTDTQYF; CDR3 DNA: TGTGCCAGCAGTGAGGGACTAGCGGGAGGGCCCAGCACAGATACGCAGTATTTT
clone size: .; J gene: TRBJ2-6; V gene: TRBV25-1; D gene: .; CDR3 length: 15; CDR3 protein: CASSEPRAGANVLTF; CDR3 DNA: TGTGCCAGCAGTGAACCCCGGGCCGGGGCCAACGTCCTGACTTTC
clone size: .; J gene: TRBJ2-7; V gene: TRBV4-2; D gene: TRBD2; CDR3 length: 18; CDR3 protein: CASSQAESIAGGPGEQYF; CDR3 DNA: TGTGCCAGCAGCCAAGCAGAGTCCATAGCGGGAGGGCCAGGGGAGCAGTACTTC
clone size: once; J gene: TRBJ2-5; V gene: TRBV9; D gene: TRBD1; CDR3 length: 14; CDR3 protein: CASSVWTGEETQYF; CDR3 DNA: TGTGCCAGCAGCGTATGGACAGGGGAAGAGACCCAGTACTTC
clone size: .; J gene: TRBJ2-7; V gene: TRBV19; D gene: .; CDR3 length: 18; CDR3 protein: CASMIIFSLGTHAYEQYF; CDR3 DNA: TGTGCCAGTATGATTATCTTTAGTTTAGGTACCCACGCCTACGAGCAGTACTTC
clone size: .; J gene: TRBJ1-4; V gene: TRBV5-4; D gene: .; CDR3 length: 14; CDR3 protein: CASSIGATNEKLFF; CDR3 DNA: TGTGCCAGCAGCATAGGGGCTACTAATGAAAAACTGTTTTTT
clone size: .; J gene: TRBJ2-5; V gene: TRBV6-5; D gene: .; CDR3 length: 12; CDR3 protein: CASSYSQETQYF; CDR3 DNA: TGTGCCAGCAGTTACTCACAGGAGACCCAGTACTTC
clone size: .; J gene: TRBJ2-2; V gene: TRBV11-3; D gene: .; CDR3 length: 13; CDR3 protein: CASSRINTGELFF; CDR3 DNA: TGTGCCAGCAGCCGAATAAACACCGGGGAGCTGTTTTTT
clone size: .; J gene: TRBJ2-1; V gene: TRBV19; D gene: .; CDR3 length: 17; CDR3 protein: CASQAGEGGISYNEQFF; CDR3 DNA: TGTGCCAGTCAGGCAGGGGAGGGAGGTATCTCCTACAATGAGCAGTTCTTC
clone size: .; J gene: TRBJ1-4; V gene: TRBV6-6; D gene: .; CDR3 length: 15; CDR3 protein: CASSYIGLGNEKLFF; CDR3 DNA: TGTGCCAGCAGTTACATCGGACTGGGTAATGAAAAACTGTTTTTT
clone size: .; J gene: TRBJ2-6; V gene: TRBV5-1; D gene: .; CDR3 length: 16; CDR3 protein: CASSLDRTSGANVLTF; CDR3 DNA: TGCGCCAGCAGCTTGGACAGAACCTCTGGGGCCAACGTCCTGACTTTC
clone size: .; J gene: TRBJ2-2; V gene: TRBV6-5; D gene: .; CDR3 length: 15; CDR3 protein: CASNLGLGEVGELFF; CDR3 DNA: TGTGCCAGCAACCTGGGGCTAGGGGAGGTCGGGGAGCTGTTTTTT
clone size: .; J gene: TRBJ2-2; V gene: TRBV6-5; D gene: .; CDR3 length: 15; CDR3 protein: CASSYSFLNTGELFF; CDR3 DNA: TGTGCCAGCAGTTACTCGTTTTTGAACACCGGGGAGCTGTTTTTT
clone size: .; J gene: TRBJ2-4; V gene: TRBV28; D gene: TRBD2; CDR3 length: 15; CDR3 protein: CASSLGREYENIQYF; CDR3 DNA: TGTGCCAGCAGTTTGGGGCGGGAGTACGAAAACATTCAGTACTTC
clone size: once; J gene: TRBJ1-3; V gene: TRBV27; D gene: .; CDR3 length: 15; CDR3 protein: CASSGRGGRGNTIYF; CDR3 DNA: TGTGCCAGCAGTGGTCGGGGGGGAAGGGGAAACACCATATATTTT
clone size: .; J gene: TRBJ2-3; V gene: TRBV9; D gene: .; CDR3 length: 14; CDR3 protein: CASSPRVPADTQYF; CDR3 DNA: TGTGCCAGCAGCCCCCGGGTTCCCGCAGATACGCAGTATTTT
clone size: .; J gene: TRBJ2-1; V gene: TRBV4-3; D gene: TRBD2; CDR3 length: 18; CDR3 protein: CASSQEPGQRLAGNEQFF; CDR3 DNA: TGCGCCAGCAGCCAAGAACCCGGACAGAGACTAGCGGGAAATGAGCAGTTCTTC
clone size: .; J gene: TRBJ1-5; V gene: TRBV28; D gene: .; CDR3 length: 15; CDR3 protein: CASSRTSGSNQPQHF; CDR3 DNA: TGTGCCAGCAGTCGAACTAGTGGTAGCAATCAGCCCCAGCATTTT